These 14 T cell receptor beta chains came from one sample sequenced in a study of blood T cell repertoires in COVID-19. Generated by immunoSEQ multiplex PCR, the TCRdb table keeps only in-frame clones and is missing some. The sample contains more than 250,000 clones, roughly 87% of which appear only once. The specimen was PBMCs or T cells enriched from blood (not recorded which). All receptors come from a woman aged 25-40 years who had recovered from COVID-19.

This chain links TRBV5-1 with TRBJ1-6, with D uncertain. Germline assignment: CDR1 SGHRS and CDR2 YFSETQ. Trimming stripped 1 base from V and 8 bases from J, with 7 bases between. The CDR3 consists of 13 residues. CDR3 nucleotide sequence: TGCGCCAGCAGCTTGTCATCGGATTCACCCCTCCACTTT. It translates to CASSLSSDSPLHF.

The chain has TRBV21-1 and TRBJ1-6; the DNA was not compared with TRBD1, the D call given in the table. TRBV21-1 is an annotated pseudogene. The CDR3 covers 22 residues. CDR3 coding DNA: TGTGCCAGCAGCTACCTTCGATTTGTCGGGACAACAGAACGGAAATATAATTCACCCCTCCACTTT. Its protein is CASSYLRFVGTTERKYNSPLHF.

The chain has TRBV19 and TRBJ1-2, with D unresolved. V was cut by 5 bases and J by 7 bases, with 11 bases left in between. This CDR3 contains 12 residues. Germline V gene data show CDR1 as LNHDA and CDR2 as SQIVND (reference sequence). The CDR3 DNA sequence: TGTGCCAGTAGTCTCCCACAGATTGGCTACACCTTC. This gives the protein CASSLPQIGYTF.

The chain's CDR3 is CASSPQGVAEAFF. In DNA form, the CDR3 reads TGTGCCAGCAGCCCACAGGGGGTCGCTGAAGCTTTCTTT. This chain connects TRBV14 to TRBJ1-1, with 8 bases aligning to TRBD1. Per the germline V gene, CDR1 is SGHDN and CDR2 is FVKESK. The CDR3 is 13 amino acids. Trimming cost V 4 bases and J 6 bases; bases outside gene matches: 4. Full variable domain (remainder filled in from reference TRBV14 and TRBJ1-1): EAGVTQFPSHSVIEKGQTVTLRCDPISGHDNLYWYRRVMGKEIKFLLHFVKESKQDESGMPNNRFLAERTGGTYSTLKVQPAELEDSGVYFCASSPQGVAEAFFGQGTRLTVV.

V is TRBV30 and J is TRBJ2-6, with D possibly being TRBD2 (5 bases). The length of the CDR3 is 15 residues. Germline V gene lookup returns CDR1 GTSNPN and CDR2 SVGIG (reference sequence). V was cut by 3 bases and J by 1 base, with 10 bases left in between. For the CDR3, the DNA is TGTGCCTGGAGCCTTGGGAGATCTGGGGCCAACGTCCTGACTTTC. This codes for CAWSLGRSGANVLTF. Together with reference TRBV30 and TRBJ2-6, the CDR3 gives the full variable domain: SQTIHQWPATLVQPVGSPLSLECTVEGTSNPNLYWYRQAAGRGLQLLFYSVGIGQISSEVPQNLSASRPQDRQFILSSKKLLLSDSGFYLCAWSLGRSGANVLTFGAGSRLTVL.

The chain employs TRBV6-5 and TRBJ1-1; 7 nucleotides align to TRBD1. Germline assignment: CDR1 MNHEY and CDR2 SVGAGI. The CDR3 has 14 residues. The V and J ends lost 6 bases and 0 bases, in that order; junction bases with no gene match: 4. The CDR3 spells CASRAGTVNTEAFF. DNA for the CDR3: TGTGCCAGCAGAGCCGGGACAGTGAACACTGAAGCTTTCTTT.

This clone was counted a single time. The rearrangement links TRBV9 to TRBJ2-5, with D perhaps TRBD2 (6 bases). Germline CDR1 and CDR2: SGDLS and YYNGEE. The CDR3 totals 13 residues. V dropped 3 bases and J dropped 5 bases, with 11 bases sitting between them. The CDR3 is CASSANGGETQYF. The CDR3 DNA reads as TGTGCCAGCAGCGCCAATGGAGGGGAGACCCAGTACTTC.

The V and J genes are TRBV19 and TRBJ1-2; tentative D call: TRBD1 (6 bases). CDR3 length equals 15 residues. Per the germline V gene, CDR1 is LNHDA and CDR2 is SQIVND (reference sequence). V was cut by 5 bases and J by 0 bases, with 13 bases left in between. CDR3 protein: CASSAQGRANYGYTF. CDR3 nucleotide sequence: TGTGCCAGTAGTGCTCAGGGGCGAGCTAACTATGGCTACACCTTC.

V is TRBV6-1 and J is TRBJ1-1, with D unresolved. CDR1 is MNHNS, CDR2 SASEGT, per germline. V was trimmed by 2 bases and J by 3 bases, leaving 4 bases between them. This CDR3 comprises 12 residues. The CDR3 region has the DNA TGTGCCAGCAGTGAATCGGACACTGAAGCTTTCTTT. Protein sequence: CASSESDTEAFF.

V gene TRBV29-1 combines with J gene TRBJ1-1, with D possibly being TRBD1 (6 bases). V lost 4 bases to trimming and J lost 1 base, with 16 bases between them. The CDR3 has 15 residues. CDR1 and CDR2 from the germline V gene are SQVTM and ANQGSEA. The CDR3 region is CSVGGAPGQNTEAFF. CDR3 in DNA: TGCAGCGTTGGAGGGGCGCCGGGACAGAACACTGAAGCTTTCTTT.

The chain couples TRBV30 to TRBJ1-1, with D uncertain. V was cut by 2 bases and J by 7 bases, with 11 bases left in between. The CDR3 is 12 residues long. CDR1 GTSNPN and CDR2 SVGIG come from the germline V gene (reference sequence). The CDR3 region has the DNA TGTGCCTGGAGTAGTTGGGCGAATGAAGCTTTCTTT. This codes for CAWSSWANEAFF.

The chain's CDR3 is CASSLRGLGNQPQHF. The CDR3 nucleotides are TGTGCCAGCAGCTTAAGGGGATTAGGCAATCAGCCCCAGCATTTT. The chain has TRBV7-2 and TRBJ1-5, with D tentatively TRBD1 (5 bases). Trimming removed 2 bases from V and 2 bases from J, with 10 bases in between. CDR1 and CDR2 from the germline V gene are SGHTA and FQGNSA. This CDR3 is 15 amino acids long.

In this sample, this clone turned up a few times. V is TRBV5-4 and J is TRBJ1-4; 9 bases match TRBD1. Germline V CDR1 and CDR2: SGHNT, YYREEE (reference sequence). The CDR3 runs to 14 residues. The trim removed 10 bases at V and 8 bases at J, leaving 12 bases unmatched. The CDR3 DNA follows: TGTGCCGGACAAATGGGGACAGGGTTGGAAAAACTGTTTTTT. This codes for CAGQMGTGLEKLFF.

The CDR3 sequence is CASSKGQGIGNTIYF. The CDR3 DNA reads as TGTGCCAGTAGTAAGGGACAGGGAATTGGAAACACCATATATTTT. V gene TRBV19 combines with J gene TRBJ1-3; 9 positions match TRBD1. Germline CDR1 is LNHDA and CDR2 is SQIVND (reference sequence). The CDR3 is 15 amino acids. V lost 4 bases to trimming and J lost 3 bases; unmatched junction nucleotides: 4.